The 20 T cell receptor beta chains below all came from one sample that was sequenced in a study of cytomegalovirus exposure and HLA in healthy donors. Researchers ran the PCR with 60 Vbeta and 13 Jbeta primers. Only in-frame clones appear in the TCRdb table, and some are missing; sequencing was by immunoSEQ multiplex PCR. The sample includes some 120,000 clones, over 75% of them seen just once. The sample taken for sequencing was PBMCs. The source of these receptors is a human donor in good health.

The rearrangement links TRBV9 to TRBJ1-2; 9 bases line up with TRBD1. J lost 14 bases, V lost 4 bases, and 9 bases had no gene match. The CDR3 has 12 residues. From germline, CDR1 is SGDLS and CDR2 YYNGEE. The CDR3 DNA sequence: TGTGCCAGCAGCCCCGGACAGGGGTGTTGGACCTTC. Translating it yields CASSPGQGCWTF. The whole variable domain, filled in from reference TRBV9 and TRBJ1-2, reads DSGVTQTPKHLITATGQRVTLRCSPRSGDLSVYWYQQSLDQGLQFLIQYYNGEERAKGNILERFSAQQFPDLHSELNLSSLELGDSALYFCASSPGQGCWTFGSGTRLTVV.

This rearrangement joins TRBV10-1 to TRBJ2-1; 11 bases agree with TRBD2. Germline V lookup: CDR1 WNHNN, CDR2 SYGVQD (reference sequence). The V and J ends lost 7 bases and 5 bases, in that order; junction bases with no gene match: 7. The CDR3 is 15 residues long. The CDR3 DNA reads TGCGCCAGCAACACCGGGACTAGCGGTAACAATGAGCAGTTCTTC. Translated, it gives CASNTGTSGNNEQFF.

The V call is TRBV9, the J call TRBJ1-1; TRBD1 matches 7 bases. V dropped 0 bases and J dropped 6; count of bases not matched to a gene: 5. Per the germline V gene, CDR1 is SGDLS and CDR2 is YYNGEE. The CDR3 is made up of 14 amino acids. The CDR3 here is CASSVAGRGAEAFF. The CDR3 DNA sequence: TGTGCCAGCAGCGTAGCGGGCAGGGGGGCTGAAGCTTTCTTT. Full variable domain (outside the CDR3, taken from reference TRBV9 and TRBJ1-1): DSGVTQTPKHLITATGQRVTLRCSPRSGDLSVYWYQQSLDQGLQFLIQYYNGEERAKGNILERFSAQQFPDLHSELNLSSLELGDSALYFCASSVAGRGAEAFFGQGTRLTVV.

CDR3 loop: CASSLTLGLQSSYEQYF. The CDR3 DNA sequence: TGTGCCAGCAGTTTAACGCTGGGACTGCAGAGCTCCTACGAGCAGTACTTC. The chain couples TRBV28 to TRBJ2-7; D might be TRBD2 (6 bases). The germline gives CDR1 MDHEN, CDR2 SYDVKM. This CDR3 has 17 amino acids. V lost 2 bases and J lost 0, with 17 bases in between. The full variable domain, completed using reference TRBV28 and TRBJ2-7, is DVKVTQSSRYLVKRTGEKVFLECVQDMDHENMFWYRQDPGLGLRLIYFSYDVKMKEKGDIPEGYSVSREKKERFSLILESASTNQTSMYLCASSLTLGLQSSYEQYFGPGTRLTVT.

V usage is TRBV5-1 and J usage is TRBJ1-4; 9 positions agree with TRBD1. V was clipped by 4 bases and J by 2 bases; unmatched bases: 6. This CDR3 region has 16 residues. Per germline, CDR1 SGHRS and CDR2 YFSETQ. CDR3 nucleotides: TGCGCCAGCAGCATTGGGACAGGGCGGACTAATGAAAAACTGTTTTTT. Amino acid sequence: CASSIGTGRTNEKLFF. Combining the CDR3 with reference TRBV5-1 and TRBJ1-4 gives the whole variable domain KAGVTQTPRYLIKTRGQQVTLSCSPISGHRSVSWYQQTPGQGLQFLFEYFSETQRNKGNFPGRFSGRQFSNSRSEMNVSTLELGDSALYLCASSIGTGRTNEKLFFGSGTQLSVL.

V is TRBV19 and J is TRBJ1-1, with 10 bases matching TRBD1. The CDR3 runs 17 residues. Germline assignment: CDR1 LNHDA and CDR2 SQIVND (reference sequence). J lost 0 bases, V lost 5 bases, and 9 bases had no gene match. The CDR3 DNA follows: TGTGCCAGTAGTGTCAGGACAGGGGGTCCCATGAACACTGAAGCTTTCTTT. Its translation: CASSVRTGGPMNTEAFF.

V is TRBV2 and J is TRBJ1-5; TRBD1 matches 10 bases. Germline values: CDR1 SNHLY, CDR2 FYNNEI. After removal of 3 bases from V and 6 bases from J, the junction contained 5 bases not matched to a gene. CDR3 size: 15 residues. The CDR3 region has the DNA TGTGCCAGCAGTGACGGGACAGGGGTTATTCAGCCCCAGCATTTT. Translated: CASSDGTGVIQPQHF.

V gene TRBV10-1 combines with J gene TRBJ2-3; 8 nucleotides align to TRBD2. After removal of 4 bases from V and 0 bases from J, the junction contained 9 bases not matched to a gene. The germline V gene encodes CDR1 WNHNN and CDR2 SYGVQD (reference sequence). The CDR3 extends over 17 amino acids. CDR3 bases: TGCGCCAGCAGTGGGGCGACGGTAGCGGGGAGCACAGATACGCAGTATTTT. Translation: CASSGATVAGSTDTQYF.

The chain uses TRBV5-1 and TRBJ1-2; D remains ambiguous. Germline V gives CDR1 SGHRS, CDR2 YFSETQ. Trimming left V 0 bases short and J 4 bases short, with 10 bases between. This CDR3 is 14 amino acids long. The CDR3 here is CASSLDPGAYGYTF. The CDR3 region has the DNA TGCGCCAGCAGCTTGGACCCGGGTGCCTATGGCTACACCTTC. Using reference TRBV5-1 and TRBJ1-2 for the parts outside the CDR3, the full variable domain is KAGVTQTPRYLIKTRGQQVTLSCSPISGHRSVSWYQQTPGQGLQFLFEYFSETQRNKGNFPGRFSGRQFSNSRSEMNVSTLELGDSALYLCASSLDPGAYGYTFGSGTRLTVV.

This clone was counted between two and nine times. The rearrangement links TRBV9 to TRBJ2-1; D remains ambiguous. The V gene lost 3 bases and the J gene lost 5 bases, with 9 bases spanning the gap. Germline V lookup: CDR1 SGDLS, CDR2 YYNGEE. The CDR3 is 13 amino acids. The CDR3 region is CASSGGDHNEQFF. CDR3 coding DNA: TGTGCCAGCAGCGGCGGAGATCACAATGAGCAGTTCTTC.

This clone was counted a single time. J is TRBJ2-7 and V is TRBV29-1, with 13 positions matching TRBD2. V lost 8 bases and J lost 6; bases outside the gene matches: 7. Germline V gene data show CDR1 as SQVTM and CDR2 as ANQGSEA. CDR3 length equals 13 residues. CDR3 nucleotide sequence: TGCAGCTCGCGGACTAGCGGGAGTGGCGAGCAGTACTTC. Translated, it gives CSSRTSGSGEQYF.

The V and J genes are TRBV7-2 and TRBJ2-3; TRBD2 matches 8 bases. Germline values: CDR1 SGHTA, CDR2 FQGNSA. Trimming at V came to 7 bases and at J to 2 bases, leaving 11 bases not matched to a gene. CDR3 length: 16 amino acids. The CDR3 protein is CASTKGGTRPTDTQYF. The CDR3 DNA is TGTGCCAGCACTAAGGGGGGGACTAGACCCACAGATACGCAGTATTTT.

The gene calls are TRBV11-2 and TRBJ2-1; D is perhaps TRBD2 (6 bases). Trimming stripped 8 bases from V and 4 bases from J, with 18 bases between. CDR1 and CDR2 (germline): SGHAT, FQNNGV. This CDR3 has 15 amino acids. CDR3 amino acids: CASADGVSGYNEQFF. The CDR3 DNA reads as TGTGCCAGCGCGGATGGGGTTAGCGGATACAATGAGCAGTTCTTC. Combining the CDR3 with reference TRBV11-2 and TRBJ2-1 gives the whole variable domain EAGVAQSPRYKIIEKRQSVAFWCNPISGHATLYWYQQILGQGPKLLIQFQNNGVVDDSQLPKDRFSAERLKGVDSTLKIQPAKLEDSAVYLCASADGVSGYNEQFFGPGTRLTVL.

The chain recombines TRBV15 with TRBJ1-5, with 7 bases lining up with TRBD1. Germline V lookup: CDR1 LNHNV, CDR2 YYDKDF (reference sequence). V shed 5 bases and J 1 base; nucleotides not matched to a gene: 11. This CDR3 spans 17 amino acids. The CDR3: CATSYDRALLSNQPQHF. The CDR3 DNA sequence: TGTGCCACCAGCTACGACAGGGCCCTGTTGAGCAATCAGCCCCAGCATTTT.

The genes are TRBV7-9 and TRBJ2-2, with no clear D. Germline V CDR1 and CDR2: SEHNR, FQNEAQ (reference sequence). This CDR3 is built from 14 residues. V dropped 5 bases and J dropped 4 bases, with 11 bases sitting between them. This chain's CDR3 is CASSLDTTTGELFF. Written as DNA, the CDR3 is TGTGCCAGCAGCCTTGACACCACCACCGGGGAGCTGTTTTTT.

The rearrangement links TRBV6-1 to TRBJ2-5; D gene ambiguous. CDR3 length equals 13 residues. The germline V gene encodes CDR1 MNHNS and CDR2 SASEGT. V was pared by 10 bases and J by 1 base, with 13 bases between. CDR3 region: CATSRHIQETQYF. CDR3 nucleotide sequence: TGTGCCACCTCTCGACACATCCAAGAGACCCAGTACTTC.

The CDR3 spells CASSMSSSGTPYEQYF. Here the CDR3 DNA reads TGTGCCAGTAGTATGAGTTCTAGCGGGACCCCCTACGAGCAGTACTTC. The chain employs TRBV19 and TRBJ2-7; TRBD2 matches 9 bases. V trimming: 3 bases; J trimming: 2 bases; junction bases outside the gene matches: 8. Germline V gene sequence: CDR1 LNHDA, CDR2 SQIVND (reference sequence). This CDR3 is 16 amino acids long.

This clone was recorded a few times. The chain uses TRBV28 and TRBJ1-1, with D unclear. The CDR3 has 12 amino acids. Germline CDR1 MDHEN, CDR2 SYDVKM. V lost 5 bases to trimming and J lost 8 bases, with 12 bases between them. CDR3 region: CASSTPGSEAFF. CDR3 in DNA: TGTGCCAGCAGTACTCCGGGGTCCGAAGCTTTCTTT.

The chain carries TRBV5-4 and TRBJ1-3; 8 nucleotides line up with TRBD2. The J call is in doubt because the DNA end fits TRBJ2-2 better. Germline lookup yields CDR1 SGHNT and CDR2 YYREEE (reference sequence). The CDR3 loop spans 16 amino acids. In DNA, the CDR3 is TGTGCCAGCAGCTTGGATGCGGGAGGCGTTGCCGGGGAGCTGTTTTTT. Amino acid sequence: CASSLDAGGVAGELFF.

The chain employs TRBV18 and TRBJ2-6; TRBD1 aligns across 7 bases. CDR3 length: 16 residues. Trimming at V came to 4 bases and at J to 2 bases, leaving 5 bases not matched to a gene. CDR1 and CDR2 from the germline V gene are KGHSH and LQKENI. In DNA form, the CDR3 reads TGTGCCAGCTCACGAAGCCAGGGGGCTGGGGCCAACGTCCTGACTTTC. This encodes CASSRSQGAGANVLTF. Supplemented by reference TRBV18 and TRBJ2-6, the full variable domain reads NAGVMQNPRHLVRRRGQEARLRCSPMKGHSHVYWYRQLPEEGLKFMVYLQKENIIDESGMPKERFSAEFPKEGPSILRIQQVVRGDSAAYFCASSRSQGAGANVLTFGAGSRLTVL.